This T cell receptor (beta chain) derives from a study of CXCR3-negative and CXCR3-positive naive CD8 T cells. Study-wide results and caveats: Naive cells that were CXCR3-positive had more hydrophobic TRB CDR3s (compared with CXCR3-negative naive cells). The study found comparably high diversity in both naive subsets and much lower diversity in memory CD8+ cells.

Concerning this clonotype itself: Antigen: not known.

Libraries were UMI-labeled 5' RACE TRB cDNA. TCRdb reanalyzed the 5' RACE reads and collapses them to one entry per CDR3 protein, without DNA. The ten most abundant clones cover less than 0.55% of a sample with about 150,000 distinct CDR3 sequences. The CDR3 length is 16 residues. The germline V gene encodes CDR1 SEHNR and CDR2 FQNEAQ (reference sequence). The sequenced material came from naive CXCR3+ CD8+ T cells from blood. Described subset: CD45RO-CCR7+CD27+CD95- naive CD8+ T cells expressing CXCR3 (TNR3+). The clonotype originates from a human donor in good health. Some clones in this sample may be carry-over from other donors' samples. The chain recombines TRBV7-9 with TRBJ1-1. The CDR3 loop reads CASSLSGSSANTEAFF.